Below, 8 T cell receptor beta chains from the same sample are listed, as sequenced in a study of T cell responses to AZD1222 COVID-19 vaccine. The table came from immunoSEQ multiplex PCR; TCRdb's copy has only in-frame clones and leaves some out. In the table there are about 73,000 clones, around 88% of which are singletons. The specimen was peripheral blood, collected on day 0 of AZD1222 vaccination. The source is an adult in good health.

In its sample, this clone is medium-sized. The V gene is TRBV23-1, the J gene TRBJ1-2, with D possibly matching TRBD1 (5 bases). TRBV23-1 is labeled an ORF, and its function is uncertain. The V and J ends lost 1 base and 0 bases respectively, with 12 bases between them. CDR3 length equals 16 residues. The CDR3 DNA follows: TGCGCCAGCAGTCAATTTCGAGGGGCGGCTAACTATGGCTACACCTTC. It yields the protein CASSQFRGAANYGYTF.

The rearrangement links TRBV5-1 to TRBJ1-4; no clear D. Trimming shortened V by 4 bases and J by 2 bases, and 9 bases separated the two germline ends. This CDR3 has 14 residues. Germline values: CDR1 SGHRS, CDR2 YFSETQ. CDR3 sequence reads: CASSNSGTNEKLFF. CDR3 coding DNA: TGCGCCAGCAGCAATTCGGGGACTAATGAAAAACTGTTTTTT.

This chain links TRBV5-4 with TRBJ2-7, with D perhaps TRBD1 (6 bases). CDR1 and CDR2 (germline): SGHNT, YYREEE (reference sequence). This CDR3 is built from 13 residues. Trimming shortened V by 3 bases and J by 9 bases, and 16 bases separated the two germline ends. In DNA, the CDR3 is TGTGCCAGCAGCTCCCTTGGACAGTTTCGGCAGTACTTC. It specifies CASSSLGQFRQYF. Filled out from reference TRBV5-4 and TRBJ2-7, the complete variable domain reads ETGVTQSPTHLIKTRGQQVTLRCSSQSGHNTVSWYQQALGQGPQFIFQYYREEENGRGNFPPRFSGLQFPNYSSELNVNALELDDSALYLCASSSLGQFRQYFGPGTRLTVT.

This rearrangement joins TRBV27 to TRBJ2-1, with 7 bases identical to TRBD2. The J segment lost 9 bases and the V segment lost 5 bases, leaving 7 bases of the junction unmatched. Germline V lookup: CDR1 MNHEY, CDR2 SMNVEV (reference sequence). The CDR3 contains 13 residues. The CDR3 nucleotides read TGTGCCAGCAGTCTAGGACTAGACCGTGAGCAGTTCTTC. Translation: CASSLGLDREQFF.

V and J are TRBV9 and TRBJ1-3; tentative D call: TRBD1 (5 bases). The CDR3 loop spans 17 amino acids. The V and J ends lost 1 base and 1 base respectively, with 15 bases between them. In germline, CDR1 is SGDLS, CDR2 YYNGEE. The CDR3 DNA is TGTGCCAGCAGCGTAAGCAGGGAGGGGATATCTGGAAACACCATATATTTT. Translated, it gives CASSVSREGISGNTIYF.

This chain connects TRBV19 to TRBJ1-6, with 7 bases that match TRBD1. Losses at the gene ends were 5 bases for V and 7 bases for J; bases not matched to a gene: 5. CDR3 length equals 14 residues. Per germline, CDR1 LNHDA and CDR2 SQIVND (reference sequence). CDR3: CASSRDRVNSPLHF. Here the CDR3 DNA reads TGTGCCAGTAGTCGTGACAGGGTGAATTCACCCCTCCACTTT.

This clone is a singleton in its sample. V gene TRBV6-5 combines with J gene TRBJ2-7, with D unresolved. In germline, CDR1 is MNHEY, CDR2 SVGAGI. V lost 7 bases to trimming and J lost 6 bases, with 10 bases between them. The CDR3 runs to 11 residues. The CDR3 region is CASKRSGEQYF. The CDR3 nucleotides read TGTGCCAGCAAACGATCGGGCGAGCAGTACTTC.

The rearrangement joins TRBV29-1 to TRBJ2-1; D might be TRBD1 (6 bases). V shed 3 bases and J shed 1 base, with 10 bases lying between them. The CDR3 is 14 amino acids. CDR1 and CDR2 from the germline V gene are SQVTM and ANQGSEA. CDR3 sequence: CSVDGTKSYNEQFF. In DNA, the CDR3 is TGCAGCGTTGATGGGACAAAGTCCTACAATGAGCAGTTCTTC.